The 30 T cell receptor beta chains presented below share a single source sample, sequenced in a study of control samples from healthy donors and cancer patients. Profiling relied on immunoSEQ multiplex PCR, and the TCRdb table lists in-frame clones only, not all of them. The table records 150,000 to 190,000 clones, roughly 93% of them present only once. The sequencing input was blood. These receptor sequences come from a man aged 45-65 years in good health.

This clone was seen once. This chain connects TRBV15 to TRBJ1-3; D is ambiguous. The CDR3 consists of 14 residues. The germline gives CDR1 LNHNV, CDR2 YYDKDF (reference sequence). V lost 1 base, J lost 4 bases, and 8 bases lay in between. DNA for the CDR3: TGTGCCACCAGCAGAGCTGCAGGAGGAAACACCATATATTTT. This sequence encodes CATSRAAGGNTIYF. Supplemented by reference TRBV15 and TRBJ1-3, the full variable domain reads DAMVIQNPRYQVTQFGKPVTLSCSQTLNHNVMYWYQQKSSQAPKLLFHYYDKDFNNEADTPDNFQSRRPNTSFCFLDIRSPGLGDTAMYLCATSRAAGGNTIYFGEGSWLTVV.

This chain connects TRBV7-3 to TRBJ2-1; tentative D call: TRBD2 (6 bases). Germline V CDR1 and CDR2: SGHTA, FQGTGA. V shed 0 bases and J shed 10 bases, with 19 bases lying between them. The CDR3 runs to 16 residues. The CDR3 loop reads CASSLTRERAISEQFF. In DNA form, the CDR3 reads TGTGCCAGCAGCTTAACACGGGAGCGGGCTATTTCGGAGCAGTTCTTC.

This clone was seen only once. The V call is TRBV7-6, the J call TRBJ1-3; the D gene is possibly TRBD1 (6 bases). V was clipped by 1 base and J by 3 bases, with 25 bases between them. CDR1 and CDR2 from the germline V gene are SGHVS and FNYEAQ. This CDR3 is built from 20 residues. The CDR3 nucleotides are TGTGCCAGCAGCTTAGATTCCCCAAATTTTCGGGGGGCTTATGGAAACACCATATATTTT. Translation: CASSLDSPNFRGAYGNTIYF.

The V call is TRBV29-1, the J call TRBJ2-1; TRBD1 is a possible D gene (6 bases). The germline V gene encodes CDR1 SQVTM and CDR2 ANQGSEA. Deletions cut 0 bases from V and 8 bases from J, with 17 bases between. The CDR3 is made up of 15 amino acids. The CDR3 here is CSVEEWQGRIDEQFF. As DNA, the CDR3 is TGCAGCGTTGAAGAGTGGCAGGGGCGGATCGATGAGCAGTTCTTC.

This chain connects TRBV28 to TRBJ2-7; D perhaps matches TRBD2 (5 bases). V was pared by 7 bases and J by 4 bases, with 14 bases between. The CDR3 is 13 residues long. In germline, CDR1 is MDHEN, CDR2 SYDVKM. CDR3 bases: TGTGCCAGCAACCCGGGATCTTATTACGAGCAGTACTTC. This sequence encodes CASNPGSYYEQYF.

V and J are TRBV7-2 and TRBJ2-1; D ambiguous. Germline V gives CDR1 SGHTA, CDR2 FQGNSA. CDR3 size: 15 residues. Trimming removed 0 bases at V and 0 bases at J, with 6 bases between. This CDR3 reads CASSLAASSYNEQFF. CDR3 sequence (DNA): TGTGCCAGCAGCTTAGCGGCTAGCTCCTACAATGAGCAGTTCTTC.

This chain joins TRBV7-9 and TRBJ1-6, with 7 bases identical to TRBD1. Germline CDR1 reads SEHNR; CDR2 reads FQNEAQ (reference sequence). J lost 7 bases, V lost 4 bases, and 7 bases had no gene match. The CDR3 extends over 15 amino acids. CDR3 sequence: CASSYGDSYNSPLHF. The CDR3 bases are TGTGCCAGCAGCTACGGGGACAGTTACAATTCACCCCTCCACTTT.

The rearrangement links TRBV23-1 to TRBJ2-4; D gene ambiguous. TRBV23-1 is placed among ORFs of uncertain function. The CDR3 length is 15 residues. V was shortened by 3 bases and J by 0 bases, with 9 bases between the two germline ends. For the CDR3, the DNA is TGCGCCAGCAGTCAGAGATCACTAGCCAAAAACATTCAGTACTTC. Amino acids: CASSQRSLAKNIQYF.

The chain carries TRBV28 and TRBJ1-4, with D possibly matching TRBD1 (6 bases). The V and J ends lost 4 bases and 4 bases respectively, with 13 bases between them. The CDR3 spans 15 residues. The V gene's germline CDR1 is MDHEN and CDR2 SYDVKM. For the CDR3, the DNA is TGTGCCAGCAGTTCGCCGACAGGACATAATGAAAAACTGTTTTTT. This sequence encodes CASSSPTGHNEKLFF.

This clone is a singleton in its sample. This chain joins TRBV14 and TRBJ1-3; D is ambiguous. The V and J ends lost 8 bases and 2 bases respectively, with 10 bases between them. The CDR3 length is 13 residues. Germline V gene sequence: CDR1 SGHDN, CDR2 FVKESK. The CDR3 protein is CASSWHAGNTIYF. In nucleotides, the CDR3 is TGTGCCAGCTCTTGGCATGCTGGAAACACCATATATTTT.

The chain is built from TRBV29-1 and TRBJ1-1; the match to TRBD1 covers 7 bases. The CDR3 runs to 13 residues. J lost 5 bases, V lost 7 bases, and 10 bases had no gene match. CDR1 and CDR2 from the germline V gene are SQVTM and ANQGSEA. For the CDR3, the DNA is TGCAGCGCTTCCGGACAGGAAGGAACTGAAGCTTTCTTT. This encodes CSASGQEGTEAFF.

The chain combines TRBV2 with TRBJ2-2, with 9 positions matching TRBD2. Germline V CDR1 and CDR2: SNHLY, FYNNEI. CDR3 length: 16 amino acids. The J segment lost 4 bases and the V segment lost 11 bases, leaving 14 bases of the junction unmatched. CDR3: CARAGGRATGTGELFF. As DNA, the CDR3 is TGTGCCCGTGCGGGGGGGCGGGCAACTGGCACCGGGGAGCTGTTTTTT.

The genes are TRBV5-4 and TRBJ2-1, with 9 positions matching TRBD2. V trimming: 3 bases; J trimming: 9 bases; junction bases outside the gene matches: 19. Germline V gene sequence: CDR1 SGHNT, CDR2 YYREEE (reference sequence). The CDR3 runs 18 residues. This CDR3 reads CASSSPAGGPPSAVEQFF. The CDR3 nucleotides are TGTGCCAGCAGCTCCCCTGCGGGAGGGCCTCCTTCTGCAGTTGAGCAGTTCTTC.

This chain links TRBV12-3 or TRBV12-4 with TRBJ1-2, with D perhaps TRBD1 (5 bases). V was cut by 8 bases and J by 3 bases, with 13 bases left in between. The CDR3 extends over 13 amino acids. CDR3: CASDLGDDYGYTF. CDR3 sequence (DNA): TGTGCCAGCGACCTCGGGGACGACTATGGCTACACCTTC.

This chain joins TRBV3-1 (or the pseudogene TRBV3-2) and TRBJ2-7; D is uncertain. This CDR3 spans 11 amino acids. In germline, CDR1 is LGHDT, CDR2 YNNKEL (reference sequence). With 3 bases removed from V and 3 bases from J, the gap between germline ends came to 3 bases. CDR3 coding DNA: TGTGCCAGCAGCCAGAACTACGAGCAGTACTTC. It translates to CASSQNYEQYF.

The J gene is TRBJ1-3, the V gene TRBV7-8; 7 positions agree with TRBD1. Unmatched junction bases numbered 3, after V lost 5 bases and J lost 2 bases. The CDR3 has 14 amino acids. CDR1 is SGHVS, CDR2 FQNEAQ, per germline. DNA of the CDR3: TGTGCCAGCAGCATCGGGACAGCTGGAAACACCATATATTTT. It encodes CASSIGTAGNTIYF.

By its share, this clone is large (0.1 to 1%). The genes are TRBV28 and TRBJ2-7, with 10 bases fitting TRBD2. From germline, CDR1 is MDHEN and CDR2 SYDVKM. V lost 7 bases and J lost 3; bases outside the gene matches: 9. This CDR3 spans 15 amino acids. Here the CDR3 reads CASNRPASGSYEQYF. The CDR3 region has the DNA TGTGCCAGCAATCGTCCGGCTAGCGGGAGCTACGAGCAGTACTTC.

This clone has only one observation. This chain connects TRBV7-9 to TRBJ2-7; 9 bases map to TRBD1. The CDR3 contains 15 residues. J gave up 5 bases and V 1 base, and 6 bases lay outside the gene matches. Per germline, CDR1 SEHNR and CDR2 FQNEAQ (reference sequence). CDR3 bases: TGTGCCAGCAGCTTAGTGGGACAGGGATCCCACGAGCAGTACTTC. Protein product: CASSLVGQGSHEQYF.

In its sample, this clone was seen a few times. An end of the junction differs from the germline gene, which may be a read error. The chain employs TRBV15 and TRBJ2-1, with a possible D match to TRBD2 (5 bases). This CDR3 region has 14 residues. CDR1 and CDR2 from the germline V gene are LNHNV and YYDKDF (reference sequence). DNA for the CDR3: TGTGCCACCAGCAGAGGTTCAGACTACATTGAGCAGTTCTTC. As protein: CATSRGSDYIEQFF.

The chain joins TRBV28 to TRBJ1-3; D gene uncertain. Trimming pared 5 bases from V and 0 bases from J, leaving 11 bases between. Germline V gives CDR1 MDHEN, CDR2 SYDVKM. The CDR3 has 15 residues. CDR3 in amino acids: CASSTRWGSGNTIYF. The CDR3 coding sequence is TGTGCCAGCAGTACCCGGTGGGGCTCTGGAAACACCATATATTTT.

The chain combines TRBV5-1 with TRBJ2-3; TRBD1 matches 7 bases. Germline V gene data show CDR1 as SGHRS and CDR2 as YFSETQ. The junction had 4 bases not matched to a gene; V was cut back by 4 bases and J by 2 bases. This CDR3 spans 14 amino acids. CDR3 coding DNA: TGCGCCAGCAGCAGGGGACAGAACACAGATACGCAGTATTTT. Protein product: CASSRGQNTDTQYF.

This clone has only one observation. The chain joins TRBV3-1 (or the pseudogene TRBV3-2) to TRBJ1-2, with D tentatively TRBD1 (6 bases). The CDR3 extends over 13 amino acids. The V end was cut by 2 bases, the J end by 10 bases, with 14 bases between. Germline V gives CDR1 LGHDT, CDR2 YNNKEL (reference sequence). Here the CDR3 DNA reads TGTGCCAGCAGCCAATCGTTAGGGGGAGACTACACCTTC. Translating it yields CASSQSLGGDYTF.

The J gene is TRBJ1-1, the V gene TRBV18; no clear D. Trimming pared 2 bases from V and 8 bases from J, leaving 15 bases between. The length of the CDR3 is 14 residues. The germline gives CDR1 KGHSH, CDR2 LQKENI. The DNA for the CDR3 is TGTGCCAGCTCACCATCGTTGGGCAGACCCGAAGCTTTCTTT. This encodes CASSPSLGRPEAFF.

This chain joins TRBV9 and TRBJ2-7; D may match TRBD1 or TRBD2 (6 bases each). V was trimmed by 7 bases and J by 4 bases, leaving 27 bases between them. The germline CDR1 and CDR2 sequences are SGDLS and YYNGEE. The CDR3 loop spans 17 amino acids. The CDR3 DNA is TGTGCCAGCTCCGAGGGGGGACAACCCACGATTCGGTACGAGCAGTACTTC. Protein sequence: CASSEGGQPTIRYEQYF.

The chain employs TRBV4-1 and TRBJ1-6; D gene unclear. V lost 1 base and J 5 bases, leaving 9 bases between the germline ends. CDR1 is MGHRA, CDR2 YSYEKL, per germline. The CDR3 is 15 residues long. The CDR3 nucleotides are TGCGCCAGCAGCCAAGTTATTCGAAATAATTCACCCCTCCACTTT. It codes for CASSQVIRNNSPLHF.

The chain carries TRBV6-6 and TRBJ2-7, with a weak D call TRBD2 (6 bases). V gave up 5 bases and J gave up 7 bases, with 9 bases separating them. The CDR3 consists of 11 residues. CDR1 MNHNY and CDR2 SVGAGI come from the germline V gene (reference sequence). The CDR3 sequence is CASSPLAEQYF. Written as DNA, the CDR3 is TGTGCCAGCAGTCCACTAGCTGAGCAGTACTTC.

The rearrangement uses TRBV7-9 and TRBJ1-4; maybe TRBD1 (6 bases). There are 14 residues in the CDR3. The germline V gene has CDR1 SEHNR and CDR2 FQNEAQ (reference sequence). Between the trimmed V and J ends, which lost 3 bases and 3 bases, there was a span of 8 bases. CDR3 sequence: CASSLDRANEKLFF. The CDR3 DNA is TGTGCCAGCAGCTTGGACAGAGCTAATGAAAAACTGTTTTTT.

V is TRBV12-3 or TRBV12-4 and J is TRBJ2-5; unclear D gene. The V and J ends lost 1 base and 5 bases respectively, with 5 bases between them. The CDR3 is made up of 12 amino acids. CDR3 nucleotide sequence: TGTGCCAGCAGTTTAGGGGTGGAGACCCAGTACTTC. It encodes CASSLGVETQYF.

This clone was seen more than once but under ten times. The gene calls are TRBV4-2 and TRBJ1-3; D is uncertain. This CDR3 spans 16 amino acids. Trimming stripped 4 bases from V and 0 bases from J, with 13 bases between. The germline V gene has CDR1 LGHNA and CDR2 YNFKEQ. CDR3 nucleotide sequence: TGTGCCAGCAGCCGCCGGGTCGGAGTCTCTGGAAACACCATATATTTT. Its translation: CASSRRVGVSGNTIYF.

The chain carries TRBV14 and TRBJ1-1; a weak D match, TRBD1 (5 bases). The CDR3 length is 13 residues. Germline CDR1 and CDR2: SGHDN and FVKESK. The ends were cut back, 3 bases at V and 7 bases at J, with 12 bases in the middle. CDR3 sequence: CASSHEGRNEAFF. The CDR3 DNA reads as TGTGCCAGCAGCCACGAGGGGCGGAATGAAGCTTTCTTT.